The TCR beta chain under discussion was sequenced for a study of CD8 T cells in ankylosing spondylitis (dated by TCRdb to about 2017). Context from the whole study: The study set out to find disease-linked TCR variants by profiling T cell receptor beta repertoires in ankylosing spondylitis patients and healthy donors. The full study cohort comprised roughly 24 ankylosing spondylitis patients and around 100 healthy donors. Peripheral blood samples were taken, and synovial fluid was additionally collected from ankylosing spondylitis patients.

The germline V gene supplies CDR1 SGHTA and CDR2 FQGTGA. Trimming removed 4 bases from V and 6 bases from J; the gene matches leave 5 bases unexplained. From its cysteine to its phenylalanine, the CDR3 spans 14 amino acids. Solely the CDR3 DNA is kept, with 42 bases framed from the first base. The sequencer was an Illumina HiSeq 2500. TCR beta libraries were prepared by quantitative 5'-RACE with molecular barcodes. In the paper's pipeline: A new computational method based on a probabilistic model of VDJ rearrangement was used to identify disease-linked TCR variants. TCRdb reprocessing: public reads trimmed at Q25 with fastp, clones called with MiXCR, in-frame beta chains kept. Rows matching on CDR3 protein sequence are summarized as one entry with the most common DNA and genes. The V and J calls and clone size come from TCRdb's table, not from the authors' own analysis. Across this sample there are around 180,000 distinct CDR3 sequences, with under 15% seen only once. Roughly 9.6% of the sample lies in the top ten.

Study-wide findings and limitations: Some of the motif variants had been reported before in the synovial fluid and blood of reactive arthritis patients, a finding that suggests common disease-initiation mechanisms. The disease-linked clones were reported to be significantly enriched in matched synovial fluid samples from ankylosing spondylitis patients. In peripheral blood, the disease-linked clones were found at relatively low frequencies and had a CD8+ phenotype. Blood from ankylosing spondylitis patients appeared to be characterized by a TCR beta motif made up of seven or eight highly homologous amino acid variants.

With regard to this clonotype: Its antigen has not been determined. Nothing much larger sits one base from this clone, and base qualities are not available.

This sequence originates from a female donor with ankylosing spondylitis or in good health (not recorded which). The sample consisted of blood, either unsorted or a sorted T cell fraction (not recorded which). Recombination joined TRBV7-3 with TRBJ2-1, with TRBD2 identical over 8 junction bases. For the CDR3, the sequence is CASSSLAETNEQFF. The DNA reads TGTGCCAGCAGCTCACTAGCGGAGACCAATGAGCAGTTCTTC.